A selection of T cell receptor beta chains follows, all from one sample in a study of cytomegalovirus exposure and HLA in healthy donors. Generated by immunoSEQ multiplex PCR, the TCRdb table keeps only in-frame clones and is missing some. The sample has 130,000 to 150,000 clones; over 60% are singletons. The sample taken for sequencing was PBMCs. Receptor source: a man aged 40-49 years in good health and CMV-seropositive. Both conserved end residues are part of each CDR3. D genes are given only for firm matches. The size field is filled for only some rows; it gives once, few, many or a size class.

v_gene,j_gene,d_gene,abundance,CDR3nt,CDR3aa
TRBV7-2,TRBJ2-7,.,.,TGTGCCAGCCTCCCGGGACTGAGCTCCTACGAGCAGTACTTC,CASLPGLSSYEQYF
TRBV21-1,TRBJ1-5,.,.,TGTGCCAGCAGCCCTCGACAGATCTATAGCAATCAGCCCCAGCATTTT,CASSPRQIYSNQPQHF
TRBV6-5,TRBJ2-7,TRBD2,few,TGTGCCACAGCGACAGCGGGAGCCTACGAGCAGTACTTC,CATATAGAYEQYF
TRBV5-1,TRBJ1-3,.,.,TGCGCCAGCAGCTTGGCCTATTGGGGGCAGACTACTGGAAACACCATATATTTT,CASSLAYWGQTTGNTIYF
TRBV15,TRBJ1-5,.,.,TGTGCCACCAGCAGGAGGGGCAATCAGCCCCAGCATTTT,CATSRRGNQPQHF
TRBV6-1,TRBJ1-2,.,.,TGTGCCAGCAGTGAAGGGGGCCCAGCTAACTATGGCTACACCTTC,CASSEGGPANYGYTF
TRBV5-5,TRBJ2-3,.,.,TGTGCCAGCAGCTTGGTGTGGCGGCAGACCCACACAGATACGCAGTATTTT,CASSLVWRQTHTDTQYF
TRBV2,TRBJ2-5,TRBD2,few,TGTGCCAGCAGTGAAGCCCTCGGAGGGACTAGAAAGTACTTC,CASSEALGGTRKYF
TRBV6-5,TRBJ1-5,.,.,TGTGCCAGCAGGACCTACAGCGGTCAGCCCCAGCATTTT,CASRTYSGQPQHF
TRBV4-2,TRBJ1-2,.,.,TGTGCCAGCAGCCTATTCGAGGAATCTAACTATGGCTACACCTTC,CASSLFEESNYGYTF
TRBV6-1,TRBJ2-5,.,few,TGTGCCAGCCAATCATCGGGGGAGACCCAGTACTTC,CASQSSGETQYF
TRBV7-8,TRBJ1-2,TRBD1,.,TGTGCCAGCAGCTTAGCTCCAGGGGGCAGGGGCTACACCTTC,CASSLAPGGRGYTF
TRBV14,TRBJ2-5,.,few,TGTGCCAGCAGCCAAGTAGAGGCGGGAAAATTACAAGAGACCCAGTACTTC,CASSQVEAGKLQETQYF
TRBV9,TRBJ2-3,.,once,TGTGCCAGCAGCGTAGTAGCCCTCACAGATACGCAGTATTTT,CASSVVALTDTQYF
TRBV28,TRBJ2-7,.,.,TGTGCCAGCACCCAAGGGGGAACCGGCTACGAGCAGTACTTC,CASTQGGTGYEQYF
TRBV28,TRBJ2-2,.,.,TGTGCCAGCAGTTCCGGCAGGAGGGACACCGGGGAGCTGTTTTTT,CASSSGRRDTGELFF
TRBV7-9,TRBJ2-1,.,.,TGTGCCAGCAGCTTGGCTGGTGAGCAGTTCTTC,CASSLAGEQFF
TRBV30,TRBJ2-3,TRBD2,.,TGTGCCTGGGCTAGCGGTAGCACAGATACGCAGTATTTT,CAWASGSTDTQYF
TRBV7-2,TRBJ1-5,.,.,TGTGCCAGCAGCCAGACAGGCCTTATTGGTCAGCCCCAGCATTTT,CASSQTGLIGQPQHF
TRBV5-1,TRBJ1-3,TRBD1,.,TGCGCCAGCAGACAGGACAGGCCCCTTAGCTCTGGAAACACCATATATTTT,CASRQDRPLSSGNTIYF
TRBV5-1,TRBJ1-4,TRBD1,.,TGCGCCAGCAGCGCCGGGACAGTCGAAAAACTGTTTTTT,CASSAGTVEKLFF
TRBV13,TRBJ2-7,.,.,TGTGCCAGCAGCTCATACACAGGCTACGAGCAGTACTTC,CASSSYTGYEQYF
TRBV2,TRBJ2-3,TRBD1,.,TGTGCCAGCAGCTCCTGGGGACAGGGGGCTAATACGCAGTATTTT,CASSSWGQGANTQYF
TRBV18,TRBJ2-2,TRBD2,.,TGTGCCAGCTCACCACGACTAGCGGGATTTAGCGGGGAGCTGTTTTTT,CASSPRLAGFSGELFF
TRBV2,TRBJ2-1,TRBD2,once,TGTGCCAGCACGGGACTAGCGGGAAATGAGCAGTTCTTC,CASTGLAGNEQFF
TRBV28,TRBJ2-7,.,.,TGTGCCAGCAGTTTGAGGGTCTCATACGAGCAGTACTTC,CASSLRVSYEQYF
TRBV30,TRBJ2-1,.,.,TGTGCCTGGACACTAGGGAACCATGAGCAGTTCTTC,CAWTLGNHEQFF
TRBV6-4,TRBJ2-2,.,.,TGTGCCAGCAGTGACAGGGGACTTAGATGGGGCCGTGGCACCGGGGAGCTGTTTTTT,CASSDRGLRWGRGTGELFF
TRBV19,TRBJ1-1,.,.,TGTGCCAGCGGGAAGGGTCCTGAAGCTTTCTTT,CASGKGPEAFF
TRBV4-1,TRBJ2-3,TRBD2,.,TGCGCCAGCAGCCTAGCGGGAGTAGAGACAGATACGCAGTATTTT,CASSLAGVETDTQYF
TRBV5-1,TRBJ2-1,TRBD1,.,TGCGCCAGCAGCTTGGTACCCCAGGGGGTAAGCTACAATGAGCAGTTCTTC,CASSLVPQGVSYNEQFF
TRBV7-6,TRBJ2-2,TRBD2,few,TGTGCCAGCAGCCTGCGACTAGCGGACTCCCCCGGGGAGCTGTTTTTT,CASSLRLADSPGELFF
TRBV25-1,TRBJ1-1,TRBD1,.,TGTGCCAGCAACACGGGACAGGGGCTGGTTGAAGCTTTCTTT,CASNTGQGLVEAFF
TRBV18,TRBJ2-1,TRBD2,.,TGTGCCAGCTCGACCGGGACTAGCGGCGTCAATGAGCAGTTCTTC,CASSTGTSGVNEQFF
TRBV19,TRBJ1-1,.,.,TGTGCCAGTAGTATAGGTCAGGGCAACACTGAAGCTTTCTTT,CASSIGQGNTEAFF
TRBV21-1,TRBJ1-2,.,.,TGTGCCAGCAACCTCAGGTGGACGGGACAGATTTCGAATGGCTACACCTTC,CASNLRWTGQISNGYTF
TRBV7-7,TRBJ2-1,.,.,TGTGCCGGCAGCTTAATGGGGGCACCCCCCGACAATGAGCAGTTCTTC,CAGSLMGAPPDNEQFF
TRBV12-5,TRBJ2-1,.,.,TGTGCTAGTGCCCTGAGGGGGAGCTCCTACAATGAGCAGTTCTTC,CASALRGSSYNEQFF
TRBV27,TRBJ1-5,.,.,TGTGCCAGCCGGGGTGGGAATCAGCCCCAGCATTTT,CASRGGNQPQHF
TRBV11-1,TRBJ2-1,TRBD2,.,TGTGCCAGCAGCTTTAGTCCTAGCGGGGAATCTGAGCAGTTCTTC,CASSFSPSGESEQFF
TRBV6-5,TRBJ1-2,.,few,TGTGCCAGCAGTTACATCTATCGGTCTAACTATGGCTACACCTTC,CASSYIYRSNYGYTF
TRBV7-9,TRBJ1-1,TRBD1,.,TGTTCCAGCAGCTTAGACAGGGACACTGAAGCTTTCTTT,CSSSLDRDTEAFF
TRBV5-6,TRBJ2-7,.,.,TGTGCCAGCAGCTTCGGACAGCCTTACGAGCAGTACTTC,CASSFGQPYEQYF
TRBV11-1,TRBJ2-7,.,.,TGTGCCAGCAGCTTAATTACAGGGTCAACCTACGAGCAGTACTTC,CASSLITGSTYEQYF